This is a list of T cell receptor beta chains from one sample in a study of blood T cell repertoires in COVID-19. TCRdb's copy holds only in-frame clones and misses some; the assay was immunoSEQ multiplex PCR. The repertoire consists of about 150,000 clones, with around 79% occurring once and the leading ten covering around a fifth. The sample taken for sequencing was PBMCs or T cells enriched from blood (not recorded which). The receptors originated from a woman aged 70-85 years in a cohort exposed to, infected with or recovered from COVID-19 (not recorded which). Both conserved end residues are part of each CDR3. D genes are given only for firm matches. Clone sizes are given selectively: once, few, many, or a class where the clone is expanded.

D gene	J gene	clone size	V gene	CDR3 protein	CDR3 DNA
NA	TRBJ2-3	NA	TRBV28	CASSLGRAGDTQYF	TGTGCCAGCAGTTTAGGACGGGCGGGGGATACGCAGTATTTT
TRBD1	TRBJ2-1	NA	TRBV5-1	CASSLGQGWDEQFF	TGCGCCAGCAGCTTAGGACAGGGATGGGATGAGCAGTTCTTC
NA	TRBJ1-5	NA	TRBV18	CASSPTVDQPQHF	TGTGCCAGCTCACCAACAGTTGATCAGCCCCAGCATTTT
NA	TRBJ2-7	NA	TRBV6-5	CASRVTENRYEQYF	TGTGCCAGCAGGGTGACAGAGAACCGCTACGAGCAGTACTTC
TRBD2	TRBJ2-5	NA	TRBV9	CASSVGLAVGETQYF	TGTGCCAGCAGCGTAGGGCTAGCGGTAGGGGAGACCCAGTACTTC
NA	TRBJ2-3	NA	TRBV7-9	CASSGSPSFTDTQYF	TGTGCCAGCAGCGGCTCTCCCTCCTTCACAGATACGCAGTATTTT
NA	TRBJ2-1	few	TRBV10-3	CAIMPHQLVNEQFF	TGTGCCATAATGCCCCACCAGTTGGTGAATGAGCAGTTCTTC
TRBD1	TRBJ1-1	once	TRBV7-2	CASSLTRGQGDTEAFF	TGTGCCAGCAGCTTAACGAGGGGACAGGGGGACACTGAAGCTTTCTTT
NA	TRBJ1-1	few	TRBV6-2/TRBV6-3	CASSNPGREGTEAFF	TGTGCCAGCAGTAACCCCGGCAGGGAGGGCACTGAAGCTTTCTTT
TRBD1	TRBJ1-6	NA	TRBV27	CASRTGGMSPLHF	TGTGCCAGCAGGACAGGGGGCATGTCACCCCTCCACTTT
TRBD2	TRBJ2-5	NA	TRBV11-3	CASSLGLAGESQYF	TGTGCCAGCAGCTTAGGACTAGCGGGAGAATCCCAGTACTTC
TRBD2	TRBJ2-7	NA	TRBV5-1	CASSLARAGWDEQYF	TGCGCCAGCAGCTTGGCCCGAGCGGGGTGGGACGAGCAGTACTTC
NA	TRBJ2-2	NA	TRBV4-1	CASSPPLAANTGELFF	TGCGCCAGCAGCCCCCCTTTAGCGGCGAACACCGGGGAGCTGTTTTTT
TRBD2	TRBJ2-5	NA	TRBV20-1	CSASRVAGNKETQYF	TGCAGTGCTAGTAGGGTAGCGGGAAACAAAGAGACCCAGTACTTC
TRBD1	TRBJ2-5	NA	TRBV7-2	CASSLGQGEAQYF	TGTGCCAGCAGCTTAGGACAGGGAGAGGCCCAGTACTTC
NA	TRBJ2-3	NA	TRBV27	CASSPLGGSSTDTQYF	TGTGCCAGCAGTCCCCTCGGGGGATCTAGCACAGATACGCAGTATTTT
NA	TRBJ2-7	NA	TRBV2	CASTGGTVYEQYF	TGTGCCAGCACCGGCGGAACCGTCTACGAGCAGTACTTC
NA	TRBJ1-3	NA	TRBV2	CATKFAGNTIYF	TGTGCCACCAAATTTGCTGGAAACACCATATATTTT
TRBD2	TRBJ2-1	NA	TRBV28	CASSFDRRIPSGRTGFF	TGTGCCAGCAGTTTTGACAGAAGGATCCCTAGCGGGAGGACGGGGTTCTTC
TRBD2	TRBJ2-7	NA	TRBV5-4	CASSGVASGTNEQYF	TGTGCCAGCAGCGGGGTGGCTAGCGGGACTAACGAGCAGTACTTC
TRBD2	TRBJ2-4	NA	TRBV6-2/TRBV6-3	CASSYLTSGLAKNIQYF	TGTGCCAGCAGTTACCTGACTAGCGGCTTAGCCAAAAACATTCAGTACTTC